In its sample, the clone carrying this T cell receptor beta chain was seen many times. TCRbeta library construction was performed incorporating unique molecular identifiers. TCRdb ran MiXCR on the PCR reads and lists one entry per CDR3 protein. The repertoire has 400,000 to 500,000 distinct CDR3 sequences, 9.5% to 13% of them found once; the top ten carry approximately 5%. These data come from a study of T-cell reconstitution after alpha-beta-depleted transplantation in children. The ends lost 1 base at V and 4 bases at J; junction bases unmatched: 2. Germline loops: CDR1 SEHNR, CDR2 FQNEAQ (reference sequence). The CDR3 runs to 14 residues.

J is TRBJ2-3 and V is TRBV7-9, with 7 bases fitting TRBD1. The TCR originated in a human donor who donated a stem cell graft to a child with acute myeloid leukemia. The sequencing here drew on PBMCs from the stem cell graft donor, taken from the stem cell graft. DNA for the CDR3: TGTGCCAGCAGCTTAGACAGGGGATCAGATACGCAGTATTTT. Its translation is CASSLDRGSDTQYF.